The TCR beta chain described here comes from a study of cytomegalovirus exposure and HLA in healthy donors. Clones were sequenced by immunoSEQ multiplex PCR, and TCRdb holds only the in-frame ones, with some missing. Altogether about 250,000 clones are present, roughly 87% being singletons, with the ten largest covering around 12%. The germline V gene encodes CDR1 MNHNS and CDR2 SASEGT. CDR3 length equals 15 residues. With 5 bases clipped from V and 2 bases from J, the junction kept 5 bases outside the gene matches. Study results and caveats: Published work reported that the classifier diagnosed cytomegalovirus status with high specificity and sensitivity. The authors enumerated over 150 TCR beta chains as linked to cytomegalovirus. Subsequent analysis found a tendency for first-cohort TCR clusters to co-occur within the 120 or so validation repertoires.

With respect to this clone: The antigen is undetermined.

Separate from the 666-subject first cohort was the approximately 120-subject validation cohort, to which the donors belonged. The sample taken for sequencing was PBMCs. This sequence joins TRBV6-1 and TRBJ2-7; 11 nucleotides align to TRBD1. The sequence was obtained from a man younger than 35 in good health and CMV-seropositive. CDR3 bases: TGTGCCAGCAGTAGGACAGGGGGCCGTACCTACGAGCAGTACTTC. It is translated as CASSRTGGRTYEQYF.